Included here is one T cell receptor (beta chain) sequence, with context. Original analysis: Reference gene primer amplification gave nucleated cell count estimates. Profiled with immunoSEQ multiplex PCR; TCRdb holds only in-frame clones, not every one. The D gene and trimming were derived from the DNA, and the V and J assignments and clone size from that table. The sample lists a few hundred thousand clones, roughly 90% occurring once. This sample stems from a study of blood T cell repertoires in COVID-19. Overall study context: The analysed material was cDNA or gDNA that came from T cells, B-cell-depleted T cells, or PBMCs.

This CDR3 has 14 amino acids. Germline loops: CDR1 KGHSH, CDR2 LQKENI. V lost 5 bases, J lost 11 bases, and 9 bases stayed unmatched. This study enrolled people aged roughly 18 to 90 from 24 US geographic areas. In the 2 weeks before study entry, exposed participants met a COVID-19 case, which was PCR-confirmed or clinician-diagnosed. The receptor was derived from a woman aged 18-35 years who had been exposed to COVID-19. The sample consisted of PBMCs or T cells enriched from blood (not recorded which). This chain joins TRBV18 and TRBJ1-6; 7 bases agree with TRBD1. In DNA form, the CDR3 reads TGTGCCAGCTCAACGGAACAGGGGTGGGCACCCCTCCACTTT. It codes for CASSTEQGWAPLHF. Complete variable domain (other parts from reference TRBV18 and TRBJ1-6): NAGVMQNPRHLVRRRGQEARLRCSPMKGHSHVYWYRQLPEEGLKFMVYLQKENIIDESGMPKERFSAEFPKEGPSILRIQQVVRGDSAAYFCASSTEQGWAPLHFGNGTRLTVT.